Shown below are 5 T cell receptor beta chains from a single sample sequenced in a study of blood T cell repertoires in COVID-19. Produced via immunoSEQ multiplex PCR; TCRdb's table is partial and in-frame only. The table lists around 28,000 clones, roughly nine tenths of them singletons. The sample consisted of peripheral blood. The receptors were gathered from an elderly man with acute or convalescent COVID-19.

The chain carries TRBV5-1 and TRBJ2-7; 11 bases are a match to TRBD2. J lost 6 bases, V lost 2 bases, and 10 bases had no gene match. Germline V lookup: CDR1 SGHRS, CDR2 YFSETQ. CDR3 length: 16 amino acids. CDR3 residues: CASSFLAGGRSGEQYF. The CDR3 nucleotides are TGCGCCAGCAGCTTTCTAGCGGGAGGACGGTCAGGCGAGCAGTACTTC.

The rearrangement uses TRBV5-4 and TRBJ2-5; D gene uncertain. The CDR3 is made up of 11 amino acids. V lost 3 bases and J lost 4, with 4 bases in between. From germline, CDR1 is SGHNT and CDR2 YYREEE (reference sequence). CDR3 residues: CASSSLETQYF. In DNA, the CDR3 is TGTGCCAGCAGCTCTCTAGAGACCCAGTACTTC.

The chain employs TRBV7-6 and TRBJ2-1; tentative D call: TRBD1 (5 bases). V dropped 2 bases and J dropped 1 base, with 12 bases sitting between them. Germline V gene sequence: CDR1 SGHVS, CDR2 FNYEAQ. The CDR3 is 16 amino acids. CDR3 sequence reads: CASSLRQGSSYNEQFF. The CDR3 DNA follows: TGTGCCAGCAGCTTACGTCAGGGTTCTTCCTACAATGAGCAGTTCTTC. Full variable domain (rest looked up from reference TRBV7-6 and TRBJ2-1): GAGVSQSPRYKVTKRGQDVALRCDPISGHVSLYWYRQALGQGPEFLTYFNYEAQQDKSGLPNDRFSAERPEGSISTLTIQRTEQRDSAMYRCASSLRQGSSYNEQFFGPGTRLTVL.

V is TRBV5-1 and J is TRBJ2-1; 13 bases are a match to TRBD2. The V segment lost 4 bases and the J segment 12 bases; nucleotides outside the gene matches: 10. CDR1 and CDR2 (germline): SGHRS, YFSETQ. The CDR3 runs 15 residues. The CDR3 region has the DNA TGCGCCAGCAGCCAGGGACTAGCGGGATCAGATGGGCAGTTCTTC. Protein product: CASSQGLAGSDGQFF.

Worth noting for this clone: This specimen includes other DNA sequences encoding the same CDR3. This chain joins TRBV4-2 and TRBJ2-1; D is possibly TRBD2 (5 bases). Germline values: CDR1 LGHNA, CDR2 YNFKEQ. The ends were cut back, 1 base at V and 4 bases at J, with 8 bases in the middle. The CDR3 loop spans 14 amino acids. The CDR3 loop is CASSQATGYNEQFF. The CDR3 nucleotides are TGTGCCAGCAGCCAAGCAACGGGATACAATGAGCAGTTCTTC.